The next 29 T cell receptor beta chains were all read from a single sample in a study of blood T cells in healthy people across ages (dated by TCRdb to the mid-2010s). Receptor amplification or capture employed 5' RACE. Sequencing instrument: Illumina HiSeq 2500. A second PCR of roughly 6 to 12 cycles was run with a J-beta primer mix and a sample-barcoded 5' primer. The public reads were reprocessed in TCRdb via fastp at Q25 and MiXCR, keeping in-frame beta chains. Each CDR3 protein gets just one entry, which takes the most common genes and DNA from the rows behind it. This sample is represented by fewer than 700,000 distinct CDR3 sequences; 45% to 55% of them were singletons. Around 24% of the sample comes from the top ten. The material sequenced was blood. The receptors derive from a man aged 80 or over in good health.

A note on this clonotype: Just one base apart from a much larger clone, this may be a read error. The V and J genes are TRBV6-6 and TRBJ1-1; 9 bases agree with TRBD1. Germline CDR1 MNHNY, CDR2 SVGAGI (reference sequence). The CDR3 is 14 amino acids. V trimming: 5 bases; J trimming: 4 bases; junction bases outside the gene matches: 5. The CDR3 protein is CASSPRTGATEAFF. CDR3 DNA: TGTGCCAGCAGTCCGCGGACAGGGGCCACTGAAGCTTTCTTT.

This rearrangement joins TRBV7-2 to TRBJ1-1; TRBD1 is a possible D gene (6 bases). The CDR3 is made up of 14 amino acids. Looked up from germline, CDR1 is SGHTA and CDR2 is FQGNSA. Trimming cost V 1 base and J 9 bases, with 15 bases left between them. The CDR3 here is CASSLVPQGHQAFF. For the CDR3, the DNA is TGTGCCAGCAGCTTAGTTCCCCAGGGGCATCAAGCTTTCTTT.

The chain recombines TRBV7-2 with TRBJ2-5, with unresolved D. The CDR3 sequence is 13 residues long. In germline, CDR1 is SGHTA, CDR2 FQGNSA. V lost 5 bases and J 0 bases, leaving 7 bases between the germline ends. CDR3 region: CASSGNHQETQYF. CDR3 nucleotide sequence: TGTGCCAGCAGCGGGAACCACCAAGAGACCCAGTACTTC.

In the case of this clonotype: The junction does not match germline at one end; this may be a read error. The chain links TRBV7-2 to TRBJ1-1; a weak D match, TRBD1 (5 bases). CDR3 size: 14 residues. Germline lookup yields CDR1 SGHTA and CDR2 FQGNSA. The CDR3 sequence: CARSYGSGSTEAFF. In DNA, the CDR3 is TGTGCCCGCAGCTACGGGTCAGGGTCCACTGAAGCTTTCTTT. Variable domain in full (rest from reference TRBV7-2 and TRBJ1-1): GAGVSQSPSNKVTEKGKDVELRCDPISGHTALYWYRQSLGQGLEFLIYFQGNSAPDKSGLPSDRFSAERTGGSVSTLTIQRTQQEDSAVYLCARSYGSGSTEAFFGQGTRLTVV.

The CDR3 loop is CASSRTGNEKLFF. Here the CDR3 DNA reads TGTGCCAGCAGCCGGACAGGGAATGAAAAACTGTTTTTT. The rearrangement links TRBV3-1 to TRBJ1-4; TRBD1 matches 8 bases. The junction had 0 bases not matched to a gene; V was cut back by 4 bases and J by 5 bases. The CDR3 covers 13 residues. Germline V gene data show CDR1 as LGHDT and CDR2 as YNNKEL (reference sequence).

This chain uses TRBV6-5 with TRBJ2-3; 8 bases line up with TRBD2. The J segment lost 6 bases and the V segment lost 2 bases, leaving 10 bases of the junction unmatched. The CDR3 has 16 residues. Germline-derived CDR1 and CDR2 are MNHEY and SVGAGI. CDR3 amino acids: CASSYTSGGGADTQYF. In DNA form, the CDR3 reads TGTGCCAGCAGTTACACCAGCGGGGGAGGGGCGGATACGCAGTATTTT.

In its sample, this clonotype was seen a few times. The V call is TRBV20-1, the J call TRBJ2-7; 7 bases map to TRBD2. The J call is uncertain, as TRBJ2-1 better fits the DNA end. CDR3 length: 17 residues. Germline CDR1 DFQATT, CDR2 SNEGSKA (reference sequence). CDR3 DNA sequence: TGCAGTGCTAGGCACCAGGGTCAGCGGGGAGGGAACAATGAGCAGTTCTTC. Amino acids: CSARHQGQRGGNNEQFF.

This clonotype has more than one count but fewer than ten. The CDR3: CSARGADYNEKLFF. The DNA for the CDR3 is TGCAGTGCTAGAGGGGCAGATTATAATGAAAAACTGTTTTTT. The chain is built from TRBV20-1 and TRBJ1-4; D unresolved. Germline V gene sequence: CDR1 DFQATT, CDR2 SNEGSKA (reference sequence). This CDR3 region has 14 residues. Trimming removed 1 base from V and 4 bases from J, with 10 bases in between.

The chain recombines TRBV20-1 with TRBJ1-5; TRBD1 matches 7 bases. CDR1 is DFQATT and CDR2 is SNEGSKA in the germline V gene (reference sequence). Trimming cost V 5 bases and J 6 bases; bases outside gene matches: 10. The CDR3 spans 14 residues. CDR3 DNA: TGCAGTGCTGGCCGGGACAGCGTCGGTCAGCCCCAGCATTTT. Translating it yields CSAGRDSVGQPQHF.

V usage is TRBV6-2 or TRBV6-3 and J usage is TRBJ2-5; the D gene is possibly TRBD1 (6 bases). CDR3 length equals 15 residues. V lost 7 bases and J 2 bases, leaving 17 bases between the germline ends. Germline values: CDR1 MNHEY, CDR2 SVGEGT. CDR3 sequence (DNA): TGTGCCAGCACTCCGACAGGCCGTGGGCAAGAGACCCAGTACTTC. As protein: CASTPTGRGQETQYF.

V usage is TRBV6-6 and J usage is TRBJ2-3; D is perhaps TRBD2 (5 bases). Germline V gives CDR1 MNHNY, CDR2 SVGAGI (reference sequence). This CDR3 has 15 residues. V was pared by 2 bases and J by 6 bases, with 15 bases between. The CDR3: CASSYITGTSDTQYF. The CDR3 DNA is TGTGCCAGCAGTTACATAACGGGAACTTCGGATACGCAGTATTTT.

This clonotype appeared a few times. The genes are TRBV20-1 and TRBJ2-7; 8 bases match TRBD1. CDR3 length equals 15 residues. J was trimmed by 1 base and V by 6 bases; bases with no gene match: 11. Germline V CDR1 and CDR2: DFQATT, SNEGSKA (reference sequence). The CDR3 DNA sequence: TGCAGTGCAGACCCCGGGACAGGTACTTCCTACGAGCAGTACTTC. Residues: CSADPGTGTSYEQYF.

This clonotype was recorded many times. This chain uses TRBV7-9 with TRBJ2-1, with 11 positions matching TRBD2. With V trimmed by 5 bases and J by 0 bases, 12 bases remained unmatched. The CDR3 totals 19 residues. Per germline, CDR1 SEHNR and CDR2 FQNEAQ (reference sequence). CDR3 DNA sequence: TGTGCCAGCAGCGCTGACGGGCCTAGCGGGAGGAGCTCCTACAATGAGCAGTTCTTC. This gives the protein CASSADGPSGRSSYNEQFF.

J is TRBJ2-1 and V is TRBV9; 7 nucleotides line up with TRBD2. This CDR3 contains 16 residues. V lost 0 bases and J lost 2; bases outside the gene matches: 5. The V gene's germline CDR1 is SGDLS and CDR2 YYNGEE. CDR3 in DNA: TGTGCCAGCAGCGTAGAGTGGCTAGCGGCCTACAATGAGCAGTTCTTC. Its translation is CASSVEWLAAYNEQFF.

A remark on this clonotype: The junction does not match germline at one end; this may be a read error. This chain links TRBV18 with TRBJ2-5; no clear D. This CDR3 spans 13 amino acids. The germline CDR1 and CDR2 sequences are KGHSH and LQKENI. The chain's CDR3 is CASSPLPYNEQYF. The CDR3 coding sequence is TGTGCCAGCTCCCCACTCCCCTACAATGAGCAGTACTTC.

The J gene is TRBJ2-4, the V gene TRBV7-2; 8 nucleotides align to TRBD2. CDR1 SGHTA and CDR2 FQGNSA come from the germline V gene. This CDR3 has 16 residues. The ends lost 6 bases at V and 1 base at J; junction bases unmatched: 8. The CDR3 nucleotides are TGTGCCAGCAGTAATCCCGGGGGGGGTGCCAAAAACATTCAGTACTTC. It encodes CASSNPGGGAKNIQYF.

The gene calls are TRBV27 and TRBJ2-1; tentative D call: TRBD1 (6 bases). Germline V gives CDR1 MNHEY, CDR2 SMNVEV (reference sequence). Trimming stripped 5 bases from V and 14 bases from J, with 13 bases between. The CDR3 contains 11 residues. Written as DNA, the CDR3 is TGTGCCAGCAGTAGTCAGGGGACCGAGTTCTTC. It is translated as CASSSQGTEFF.

DNA of the CDR3: TGTGCCAGCAGCATAATTACGGCAGATACGCAGTATTTT. Its translation is CASSIITADTQYF. V usage is TRBV7-7 and J usage is TRBJ2-3; D ambiguous. This CDR3 has 13 residues. V lost 5 bases, J lost 4 bases, and 10 bases lay in between. Germline V gives CDR1 SSHAT, CDR2 FNYEAQ (reference sequence).

In this sample, this clonotype turned up a few times. The J gene is TRBJ2-3, the V gene TRBV7-2, with 9 bases fitting TRBD1. Germline assignment: CDR1 SGHTA and CDR2 FQGNSA. V was pared by 5 bases and J by 4 bases, with 13 bases of the junction left unmatched. CDR3 length: 17 residues. CDR3 sequence: CASSKQQGARSADTQYF. The DNA for the CDR3 is TGTGCCAGCAGCAAGCAACAGGGGGCGAGAAGTGCAGATACGCAGTATTTT.

On this clonotype: A much larger clone lies a single base off, so this may be a read error. The chain uses TRBV6-1 and TRBJ2-7, with 10 bases that match TRBD2. Germline V gives CDR1 MNHNS, CDR2 SASEGT. With 4 bases clipped from V and 2 bases from J, the junction kept 2 bases outside the gene matches. This CDR3 is built from 14 residues. CDR3 residues: CASSVSGGAYEQYF. As DNA, the CDR3 is TGTGCCAGCAGTGTAAGCGGGGGGGCCTACGAGCAGTACTTC.

The chain carries TRBV4-3 and TRBJ2-3; the D is unclear. Germline values: CDR1 LGHNA, CDR2 YSLEER. CDR3 length: 17 residues. V lost 0 bases to trimming and J lost 4 bases, with 17 bases between them. The CDR3 loop reads CASSQDMGTGTADTQYF. CDR3 DNA: TGCGCCAGCAGCCAAGATATGGGAACCGGCACAGCAGATACGCAGTATTTT.

This clonotype was detected a few times. The chain recombines TRBV7-9 with TRBJ2-3; D call uncertain. The V gene's germline CDR1 is SEHNR and CDR2 FQNEAQ (reference sequence). CDR3 size: 17 residues. With 6 bases removed from V and 1 base from J, the gap between germline ends came to 20 bases. CDR3 in amino acids: CASSKYYSSSGTDTQYF. The CDR3 DNA sequence: TGTGCCAGCAGTAAATACTACTCATCCAGCGGCACAGATACGCAGTATTTT.

This clonotype showed up many times. The chain joins TRBV6-5 to TRBJ2-4; a weak D match, TRBD2 (5 bases). The CDR3 length is 17 residues. With 4 bases removed from V and 3 bases from J, the gap between germline ends came to 19 bases. Germline V CDR1 and CDR2: MNHEY, SVGAGI. The CDR3 DNA reads as TGTGCCAGCAGTTCCCTAACCCGGGGTACCGGCAAAAACATTCAGTACTTC. Translated: CASSSLTRGTGKNIQYF.

The V and J genes are TRBV27 and TRBJ1-6, with 7 positions matching TRBD1. V dropped 4 bases and J dropped 8; count of bases not matched to a gene: 17. The CDR3 runs to 18 residues. The V gene's germline CDR1 is MNHEY and CDR2 SMNVEV (reference sequence). The CDR3 region is CASSSTRTGPLQDSPLHF. The CDR3, as DNA: TGTGCCAGCAGTTCCACGCGGACAGGCCCTCTTCAAGATTCACCCCTCCACTTT.

The genes are TRBV7-3 and TRBJ2-2; tentative D call: TRBD1 (5 bases). Trimming took 4 bases from V and 0 from J, leaving 15 bases between them. The CDR3 is 17 residues long. Per the germline V gene, CDR1 is SGHTA and CDR2 is FQGTGA. This CDR3 is CASSWGLTSTNTGELFF. CDR3 coding DNA: TGTGCCAGCAGCTGGGGCCTTACAAGTACGAACACCGGGGAGCTGTTTTTT.

This sequence joins TRBV20-1 and TRBJ2-7; no clear D. The CDR3 sequence is 13 residues long. Trimming shortened V by 0 bases and J by 2 bases, and 8 bases separated the two germline ends. Looked up from germline, CDR1 is DFQATT and CDR2 is SNEGSKA (reference sequence). This CDR3 is CSARDPGTYEQYF. The DNA of the CDR3 is TGCAGTGCTAGAGACCCCGGCACCTACGAGCAGTACTTC.

The table lists this clonotype with a few counts. The gene calls are TRBV6-5 and TRBJ2-3; 8 bases are shared with TRBD2. CDR3 size: 15 residues. Germline V CDR1 and CDR2: MNHEY, SVGAGI. V dropped 7 bases and J dropped 2; count of bases not matched to a gene: 8. As DNA, the CDR3 is TGTGCCAGCAAAAGGACTAGCCCCCCCACAGATACGCAGTATTTT. Amino acid sequence: CASKRTSPPTDTQYF.

This clonotype was picked up a small number of times. This may be a read error, as it is one base from a much larger clone. This chain links TRBV7-2 with TRBJ2-5; D gene uncertain. CDR1 SGHTA and CDR2 FQGNSA come from the germline V gene. This CDR3 has 12 residues. The V gene lost 0 bases and the J gene lost 11 bases, with 10 bases spanning the gap. CDR3 loop: CASSLAYNEQYF. In DNA form, the CDR3 reads TGTGCCAGCAGCTTAGCTTACAATGAGCAGTACTTC.

This clonotype was observed at least ten times. CDR3 amino acids: CSVESGGTDTQYF. As DNA, the CDR3 is TGCAGCGTTGAAAGCGGGGGCACAGATACGCAGTATTTT. The V call is TRBV29-1, the J call TRBJ2-3; 7 bases match TRBD2. Losses at the gene ends were 2 bases for V and 1 base for J; bases not matched to a gene: 0. CDR3 length equals 13 residues. Germline CDR1 SQVTM, CDR2 ANQGSEA.